This T cell receptor beta chain was identified during a study of vaccination and CD4 T cells after COVID-19. Background on the study: Nasal swab PCR showed SARS-CoV-2 in convalescent patients, under 10 with mild and one with severe disease. Two of the convalescents were Hispanic, and convalescents were six males and four females. Spike peptides, overlapping and drawn from SARS-CoV-2, HCoV-NL63, HCoV-OC43 and HCoV-229E, were used to stimulate cells.

The treatment denotes: roughly 10-day PBMC culture with coronavirus spike peptide pools or control peptides (ViraFEST assay). Wells contained two million PBMCs each, and these were cultured with about 10 IU/ml IL-2 and around 10 ug/ml peptide pools. This clonotype was counted only a few times. Its matching antigen is unknown. V lost 0 bases and J 7 bases, leaving 13 bases between the germline ends. Germline V gene lookup returns CDR1 LNHNV and CDR2 YYDKDF (reference sequence). CDR3 length equals 16 residues. Sequenced with the Oncomine TCR Beta short-read assay was DNA taken from cultured CD4+ T cells. Each CDR3 protein gets one entry after TCRdb re-called the PCR reads with MiXCR. The sample yields about 8,900 distinct CDR3 sequences, under 65% seen once.

This clonotype was sampled from a human donor who had recovered from COVID-19. This chain links TRBV15 with TRBJ1-6, with D hard to call. The sequenced sample was CD4+ T cells from blood, cultured in vitro. The CDR3 loop is CATSRDRGVRNSPLHF. The CDR3 DNA is TGTGCCACCAGCAGAGATCGCGGGGTTAGGAATTCACCCCTCCACTTT.